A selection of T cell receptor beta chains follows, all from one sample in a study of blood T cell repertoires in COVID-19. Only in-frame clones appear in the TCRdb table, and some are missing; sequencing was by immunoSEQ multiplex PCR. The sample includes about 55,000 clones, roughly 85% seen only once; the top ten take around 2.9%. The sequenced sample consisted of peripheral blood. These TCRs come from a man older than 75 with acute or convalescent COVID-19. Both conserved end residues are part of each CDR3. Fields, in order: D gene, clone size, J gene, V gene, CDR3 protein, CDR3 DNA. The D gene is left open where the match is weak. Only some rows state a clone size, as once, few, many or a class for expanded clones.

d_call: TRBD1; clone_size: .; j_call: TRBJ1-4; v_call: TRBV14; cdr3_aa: CASSQLGTGNEKLFF; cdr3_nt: TGTGCCAGCAGCCAACTGGGGACAGGGAATGAAAAACTGTTTTTT
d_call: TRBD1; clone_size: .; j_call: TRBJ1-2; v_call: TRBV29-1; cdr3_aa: CSVFGQGDGYTF; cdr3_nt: TGCAGCGTATTCGGACAGGGGGATGGCTACACCTTC
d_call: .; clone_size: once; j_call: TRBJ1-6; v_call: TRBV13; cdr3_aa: CASSPRGSQNSPLHF; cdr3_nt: TGTGCCTCCTCCCCCCGGGGGAGCCAAAATTCACCCCTCCACTTT
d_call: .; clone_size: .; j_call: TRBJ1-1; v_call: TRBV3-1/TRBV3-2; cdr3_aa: CASSHAAEAFF; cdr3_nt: TGTGCCAGCAGCCACGCGGCTGAAGCTTTCTTT
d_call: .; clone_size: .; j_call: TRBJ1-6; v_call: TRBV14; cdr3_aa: CASSHKGQNNSPLHF; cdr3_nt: TGTGCCAGCAGCCACAAAGGACAGAATAATTCACCCCTCCACTTT
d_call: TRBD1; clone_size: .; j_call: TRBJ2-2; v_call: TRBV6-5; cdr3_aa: CASSPRTGTTGELFF; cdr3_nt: TGTGCCAGCAGTCCACGGACAGGAACTACCGGGGAGCTGTTTTTT
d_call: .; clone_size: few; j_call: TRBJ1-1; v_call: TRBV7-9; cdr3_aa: CASSLSRQGNTEAFF; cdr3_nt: TGTGCCAGCAGCTTAAGCAGGCAGGGGAACACTGAAGCTTTCTTT
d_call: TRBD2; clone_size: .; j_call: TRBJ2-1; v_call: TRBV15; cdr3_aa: CATEPSGAYNEQFF; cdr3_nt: TGTGCCACCGAGCCTAGCGGGGCTTACAATGAGCAGTTCTTC
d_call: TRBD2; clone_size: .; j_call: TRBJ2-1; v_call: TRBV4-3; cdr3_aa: CASSQRLVKSGGAYNEQFF; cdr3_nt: TGCGCCAGCAGCCAACGACTCGTAAAATCGGGGGGGGCCTACAATGAGCAGTTCTTC
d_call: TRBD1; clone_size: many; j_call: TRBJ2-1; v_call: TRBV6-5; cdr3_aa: CASSYGTGTRNEQFF; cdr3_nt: TGTGCCAGCAGTTACGGGACAGGGACTCGGAATGAGCAGTTCTTC
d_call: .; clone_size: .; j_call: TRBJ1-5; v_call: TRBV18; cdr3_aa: CASSIGTRDQPQHF; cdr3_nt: TGTGCCAGCTCAATCGGGACAAGGGATCAGCCCCAGCATTTT
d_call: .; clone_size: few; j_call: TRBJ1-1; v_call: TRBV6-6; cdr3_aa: CASTPRGVTEAFF; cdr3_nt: TGTGCCAGCACTCCCCGGGGGGTCACTGAAGCTTTCTTT
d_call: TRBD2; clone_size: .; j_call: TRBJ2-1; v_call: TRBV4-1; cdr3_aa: CASSQAPVASGSNEQFF; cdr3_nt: TGCGCCAGCAGCCAAGCCCCCGTGGCTAGCGGGTCCAATGAGCAGTTCTTC
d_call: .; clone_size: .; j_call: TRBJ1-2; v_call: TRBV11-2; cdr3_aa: CASSGRGSGYGYTF; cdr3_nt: TGTGCCAGCAGCGGCAGGGGATCGGGCTATGGCTACACCTTC
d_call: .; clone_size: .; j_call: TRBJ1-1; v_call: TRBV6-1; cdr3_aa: CASSEHYMNTEAFF; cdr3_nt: TGTGCCAGCAGTGAGCATTACATGAACACTGAAGCTTTCTTT
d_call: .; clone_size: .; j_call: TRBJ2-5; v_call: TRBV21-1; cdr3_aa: CASSGEGTPEETQYF; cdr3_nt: TGTGCCAGCAGCGGTGAGGGGACACCGGAAGAGACCCAGTACTTC
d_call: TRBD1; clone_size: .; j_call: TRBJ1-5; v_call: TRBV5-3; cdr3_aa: CARSTDRGPNQPQHF; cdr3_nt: TGTGCCAGAAGCACGGACAGGGGGCCTAATCAGCCCCAGCATTTT
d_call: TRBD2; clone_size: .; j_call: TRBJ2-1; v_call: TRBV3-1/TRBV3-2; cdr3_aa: CASSQAGTSDYNEQFF; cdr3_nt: TGTGCCAGCAGCCAAGCCGGGACTAGCGACTACAATGAGCAGTTCTTC
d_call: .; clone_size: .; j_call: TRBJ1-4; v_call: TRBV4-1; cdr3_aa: CASSQVRAGSNEKLFF; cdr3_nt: TGCGCCAGCAGCCAAGTACGCGCGGGAAGTAATGAAAAACTGTTTTTT
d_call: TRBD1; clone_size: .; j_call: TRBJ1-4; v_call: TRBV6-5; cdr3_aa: CASSPTQGAGEKLFF; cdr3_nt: TGTGCCAGCAGTCCAACCCAGGGGGCAGGTGAAAAACTGTTTTTT
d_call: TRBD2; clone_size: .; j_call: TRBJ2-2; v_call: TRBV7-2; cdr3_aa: CASSRTSGGYTGELFF; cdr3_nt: TGTGCCAGCAGTCGGACTAGCGGGGGTTACACCGGGGAGCTGTTTTTT
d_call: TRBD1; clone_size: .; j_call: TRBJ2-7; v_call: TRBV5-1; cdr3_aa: CASSFRMGQSYEQYF; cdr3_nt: TGCGCCAGCAGTTTTAGGATGGGACAGTCCTACGAGCAGTACTTC
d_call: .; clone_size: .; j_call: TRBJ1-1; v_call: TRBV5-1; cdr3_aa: CASSLDTRGTEAFF; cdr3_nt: TGCGCCAGCAGCTTGGACACTCGAGGGACTGAAGCTTTCTTT
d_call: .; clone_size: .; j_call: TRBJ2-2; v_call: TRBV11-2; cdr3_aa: CASSLTTSNTGELFF; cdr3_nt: TGTGCCAGCAGCTTGACGACATCGAACACCGGGGAGCTGTTTTTT
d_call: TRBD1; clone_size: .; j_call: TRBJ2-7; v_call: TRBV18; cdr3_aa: CASSLTGGVLVYEQYF; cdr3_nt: TGTGCCAGCTCACTGACAGGGGGCGTTCTTGTTTACGAGCAGTACTTC
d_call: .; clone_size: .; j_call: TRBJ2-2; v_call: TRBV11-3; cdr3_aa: CASSLYGSHRVWGNRGAVF; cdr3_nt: TGTGCCAGCAGCTTATATGGCTCCCACAGGGTCTGGGGAAACCGGGGAGCTGTTTTT
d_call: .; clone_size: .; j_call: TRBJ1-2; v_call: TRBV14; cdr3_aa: CEEGGTDLPSYGYTF; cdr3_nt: TGTGAGGAAGGGGGTACCGACCTTCCTTCATATGGCTACACCTTC
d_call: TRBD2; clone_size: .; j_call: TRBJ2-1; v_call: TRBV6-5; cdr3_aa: CASSSFRGEPYNEQFF; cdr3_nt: TGTGCCAGCAGTTCTTTTCGGGGGGAACCGTACAATGAGCAGTTCTTC
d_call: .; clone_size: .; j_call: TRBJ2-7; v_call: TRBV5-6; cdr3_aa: CASSLTWDTVYEQYF; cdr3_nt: TGTGCCAGCAGCCTCACCTGGGACACCGTCTACGAGCAGTACTTC
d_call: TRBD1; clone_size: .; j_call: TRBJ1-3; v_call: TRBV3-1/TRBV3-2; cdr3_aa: CASSRRGQHIDTIYF; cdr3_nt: TGTGCCAGCAGCCGCCGGGGACAGCACATAGACACCATATATTTT
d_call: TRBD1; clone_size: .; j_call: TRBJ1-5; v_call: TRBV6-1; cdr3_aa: CASSAEVGQGWYQPQHF; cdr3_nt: TGTGCCAGCAGTGCAGAGGTGGGACAGGGGTGGTATCAGCCCCAGCATTTT
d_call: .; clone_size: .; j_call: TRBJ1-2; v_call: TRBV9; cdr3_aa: CASSPDMRDYGYTF; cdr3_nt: TGTGCCAGCAGCCCCGATATGAGAGACTATGGCTACACCTTC
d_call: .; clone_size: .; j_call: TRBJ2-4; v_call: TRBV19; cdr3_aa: CASSRYRDYKNIQYF; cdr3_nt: TGTGCCAGTAGTCGATACAGGGATTACAAAAACATTCAGTACTTC
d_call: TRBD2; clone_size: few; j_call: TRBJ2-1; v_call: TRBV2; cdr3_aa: CASRDGGAREQFF; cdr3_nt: TGTGCCAGCCGTGACGGGGGGGCCAGGGAGCAGTTCTTC
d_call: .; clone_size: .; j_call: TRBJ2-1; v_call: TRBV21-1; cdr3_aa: CASSKAERGGCHEQFF; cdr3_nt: TGTGCCAGCAGCAAAGCGGAGCGGGGGGGCTGCCATGAGCAGTTCTTC
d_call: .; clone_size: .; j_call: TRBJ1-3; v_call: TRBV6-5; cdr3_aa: CASRNSVHSGNTIYF; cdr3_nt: TGTGCCAGCAGGAACAGTGTGCACTCTGGAAACACCATATATTTT
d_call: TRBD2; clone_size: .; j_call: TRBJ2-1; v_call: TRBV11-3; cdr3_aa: CASSLGGSGDNEQFF; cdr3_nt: TGTGCCAGCAGCTTAGGGGGTAGCGGGGACAATGAGCAGTTCTTC
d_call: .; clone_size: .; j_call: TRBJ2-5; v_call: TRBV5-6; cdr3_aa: CASSLERQETQYF; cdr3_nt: TGTGCCAGCAGCTTGGAGCGGCAAGAGACCCAGTACTTC
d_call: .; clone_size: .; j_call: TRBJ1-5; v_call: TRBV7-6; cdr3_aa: CASSKSRNSNQPQHF; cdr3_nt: TGTGCCAGCAGCAAAAGCAGGAATAGCAATCAGCCCCAGCATTTT
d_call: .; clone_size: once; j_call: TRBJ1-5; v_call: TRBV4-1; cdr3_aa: CASSLLQGNGPNSNQPQHF; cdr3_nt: TGCGCCAGCAGCCTTCTCCAGGGAAATGGACCTAATAGCAATCAGCCCCAGCATTTT
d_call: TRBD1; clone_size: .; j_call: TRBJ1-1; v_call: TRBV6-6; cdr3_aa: CASRHTGGAGTEAFF; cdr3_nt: TGTGCCAGCAGGCATACAGGGGGCGCGGGCACTGAAGCTTTCTTT
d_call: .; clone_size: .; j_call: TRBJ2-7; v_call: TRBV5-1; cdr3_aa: CASSLPSQVSYEQYF; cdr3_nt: TGCGCCAGCAGCTTGCCCAGCCAGGTCTCCTACGAGCAGTACTTC
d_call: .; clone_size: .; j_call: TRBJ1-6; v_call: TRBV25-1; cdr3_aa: CASSEHRVNSPLHF; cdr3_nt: TGTGCCAGCAGTGAGCACAGGGTTAATTCACCCCTCCACTTT
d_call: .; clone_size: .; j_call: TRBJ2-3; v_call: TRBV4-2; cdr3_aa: CASSQGTSTDTQYF; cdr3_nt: TGTGCCAGCAGCCAAGGTACTAGCACAGATACGCAGTATTTT
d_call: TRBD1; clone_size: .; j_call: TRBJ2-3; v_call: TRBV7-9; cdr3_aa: CASSPRGPDTQYF; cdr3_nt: TGTGCCAGCAGCCCTAGGGGGCCGGATACGCAGTATTTT
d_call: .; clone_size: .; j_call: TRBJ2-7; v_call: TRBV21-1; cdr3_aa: CASSSRTGSYEQYF; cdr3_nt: TGTGCCAGCAGCTCCCGGACAGGGTCATACGAGCAGTACTTC
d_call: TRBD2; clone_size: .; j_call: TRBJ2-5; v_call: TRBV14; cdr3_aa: CASSRRPTPGLAPLQTQYF; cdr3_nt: TGTGCCAGCAGCCGAAGGCCTACCCCGGGACTAGCGCCCTTACAGACCCAGTACTTC
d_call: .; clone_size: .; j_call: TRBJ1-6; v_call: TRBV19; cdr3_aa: CASSFGTPKSPLHF; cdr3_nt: TGTGCCAGTAGTTTCGGGACACCGAAATCACCCCTCCACTTT
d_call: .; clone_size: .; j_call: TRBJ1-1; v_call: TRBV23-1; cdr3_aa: CASSQSKGIQGWTEAFF; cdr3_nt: TGCGCCAGCAGTCAATCGAAGGGGATTCAGGGTTGGACTGAAGCTTTCTTT
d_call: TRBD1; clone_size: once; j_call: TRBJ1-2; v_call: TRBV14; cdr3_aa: CASSQAGTGVGYTF; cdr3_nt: TGTGCCAGCAGCCAAGCCGGGACAGGGGTTGGCTACACCTTC
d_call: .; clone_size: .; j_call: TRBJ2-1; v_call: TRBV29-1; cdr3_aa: CSVGDAGALSYNEQFF; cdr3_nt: TGCAGCGTTGGAGATGCGGGGGCCCTCTCCTACAATGAGCAGTTCTTC
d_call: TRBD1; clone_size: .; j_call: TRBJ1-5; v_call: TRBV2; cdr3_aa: CASSGQGYQPQHF; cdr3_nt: TGTGCCAGCAGTGGACAGGGTTATCAGCCCCAGCATTTT
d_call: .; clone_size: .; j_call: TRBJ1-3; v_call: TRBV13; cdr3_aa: CASSHRTRHSGNTIYF; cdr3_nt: TGTGCCAGCAGCCACCGGACACGCCACTCTGGAAACACCATATATTTT
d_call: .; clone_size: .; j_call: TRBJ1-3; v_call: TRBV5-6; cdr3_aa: CASSLGTAEGNTIYF; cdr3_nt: TGTGCCAGCAGCTTGGGAACAGCTGAAGGAAACACCATATATTTT
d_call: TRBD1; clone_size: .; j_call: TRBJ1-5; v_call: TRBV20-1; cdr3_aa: CSASGTGSYQPQHF; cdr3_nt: TGCAGTGCTAGTGGGACAGGGAGTTATCAGCCCCAGCATTTT
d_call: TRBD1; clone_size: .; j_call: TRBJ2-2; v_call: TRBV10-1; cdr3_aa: CASSDFSGTGRTGELFF; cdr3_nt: TGCGCCAGCAGTGATTTTTCCGGGACAGGGAGGACCGGGGAGCTGTTTTTT
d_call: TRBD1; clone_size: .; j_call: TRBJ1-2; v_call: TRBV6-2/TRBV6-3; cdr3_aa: CASSPGTGTNYGYTF; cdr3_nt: TGTGCCAGCAGCCCCGGGACAGGGACTAACTATGGCTACACCTTC